This T cell receptor beta chain was sequenced for a study of blood T cell repertoires in COVID-19. Study-level background: The analysed material was cDNA or gDNA that came from T cells, B-cell-depleted T cells, or PBMCs.

Trimming removed 2 bases from V and 2 bases from J, with 10 bases in between. This CDR3 has 15 residues. CDR1 and CDR2 (germline): KGHSH, LQKENI. Profiling relied on immunoSEQ multiplex PCR, and the TCRdb table lists in-frame clones only, not all of them. The sample has approximately 200,000 clones; roughly 85% are singletons. The source material was PBMCs or T cells enriched from blood (not recorded which). This TCR was sampled from a man aged 25 to 40 who had recovered from COVID-19. The chain carries TRBV18 and TRBJ1-5; no reliable D call. CDR3 DNA sequence: TGTGCCAGCTCACCAGCAAATGGCCGCAATCAGCCCCAGCATTTT. Encoded protein: CASSPANGRNQPQHF.